This TCR beta chain appears in the sequencing data of a study of CD8+ T cells in alopecia areata. Study summary: Percent of scalp involved defined treated patients' severity scores.

A remark on this clone: Its antigen is as yet unknown.

Trimming shortened V by 5 bases and J by 3 bases, and 14 bases separated the two germline ends. This CDR3 region has 15 residues. CDR1 and CDR2 (germline): PRHDT, FYEKMQ (reference sequence). Study-wide results and caveats: Sequenced scalp T cells also include alphabeta T cells resident in normal skin.

Extracted RNA was reverse transcribed, and the resulting cDNA served as sequencing template. Sequencing was performed with immunoSEQ multiplex PCR; in TCRdb, only in-frame clones are kept and a portion is missing. Of 95,000 to 100,000 clones detected, approximately 60% appear once; the ten largest clones hold 15% to 19%. Documented treatment: oral pan-JAK inhibitor, 5-10 mg twice daily. Source: CD8+ T cells sorted from blood, taken at week 4, from a patient treated with tofacitinib. V gene TRBV13 combines with J gene TRBJ2-1, with D tentatively TRBD2 (5 bases). The TCR originated in a human donor with alopecia areata. The CDR3 sequence is CASSPSSNDYNEQFF. In nucleotides, the CDR3 is TGTGCCAGCAGCCCCTCTAGCAACGACTACAATGAGCAGTTCTTC.